This passage covers 26 T cell receptor beta chains from one sample sequenced in a study of T cells after yellow fever vaccination. Each CDR3 protein is one row after TCRdb ran MiXCR on the 5' RACE reads. The table records some 250,000 distinct CDR3 sequences, more than 3.5% of them present only once. The sequencing used PBMCs, collected 15 days after the yellow fever booster vaccination. These receptors were obtained from a man younger than 35 who received the YFV17D yellow fever vaccine.

This clonotype has a count of ten or more. This chain links TRBV20-1 with TRBJ1-1; weak D call: TRBD1 (5 bases). Trimming pared 0 bases from V and 10 bases from J, leaving 27 bases between. The CDR3 sequence is 17 residues long. From germline, CDR1 is DFQATT and CDR2 SNEGSKA (reference sequence). CDR3 DNA sequence: TGCAGTGCTAGAGATCTATCCCCGGACATAACCCGGGGGAGAGCTTTCTTT. This gives the protein CSARDLSPDITRGRAFF.

This clonotype was counted many times. The gene calls are TRBV19 and TRBJ2-2, with 7 bases that match TRBD2. The CDR3 length is 17 residues. The V gene end was trimmed by 2 bases and the J gene end by 0 bases; junction bases not matched to a gene: 6. Germline assignment: CDR1 LNHDA and CDR2 SQIVND (reference sequence). In DNA, the CDR3 is TGTGCCAGTAGTATAACATTCGGGGGGTCGAACACCGGGGAGCTGTTTTTT. Protein sequence: CASSITFGGSNTGELFF.

This clonotype was recorded at least ten times. The chain has TRBV7-9 and TRBJ1-2; 8 bases are a match to TRBD1. The CDR3 loop spans 15 amino acids. V lost 4 bases and J lost 0; bases outside the gene matches: 4. Germline CDR1 is SEHNR and CDR2 is FQNEAQ (reference sequence). This CDR3 reads CASSYTGGANYGYTF. The CDR3 coding sequence is TGTGCCAGCAGCTATACAGGGGGAGCTAACTATGGCTACACCTTC.

At least ten counts were recorded for this clonotype. The V gene is TRBV27, the J gene TRBJ2-3; D gene ambiguous. Germline lookup yields CDR1 MNHEY and CDR2 SMNVEV (reference sequence). Trimming left V 6 bases short and J 6 bases short, with 19 bases between. This CDR3 comprises 15 residues. CDR3 bases: TGTGCCAGCAGGTCCGGTTATCTCCAAAGGGATACGCAGTATTTT. As protein: CASRSGYLQRDTQYF.

The chain uses TRBV11-2 and TRBJ2-4, with D perhaps matching TRBD1 (6 bases). CDR1 is SGHAT, CDR2 FQNNGV, per germline. The CDR3 runs 14 residues. Trimming took off 4 bases at V and 3 bases at J, with 10 bases between the two ends. The CDR3 here is CASSSTGLKNIQYF. The DNA of the CDR3 is TGTGCCAGCAGCTCTACAGGGCTCAAAAACATTCAGTACTTC.

This clonotype was observed many times. CDR3 region: CASSKGIKDQPQHF. In DNA, the CDR3 is TGTGCCAGCAGCAAAGGGATCAAGGATCAGCCCCAGCATTTT. The J gene is TRBJ1-5, the V gene TRBV5-4; the D is unclear. There are 14 residues in the CDR3. Germline lookup yields CDR1 SGHNT and CDR2 YYREEE (reference sequence). Between the trimmed V and J ends, which lost 4 bases and 5 bases, there was a span of 13 bases. Complete variable domain (other parts from reference TRBV5-4 and TRBJ1-5): ETGVTQSPTHLIKTRGQQVTLRCSSQSGHNTVSWYQQALGQGPQFIFQYYREEENGRGNFPPRFSGLQFPNYSSELNVNALELDDSALYLCASSKGIKDQPQHFGDGTRLSIL.

This clonotype appeared a few times. The chain employs TRBV5-1 and TRBJ1-4; TRBD1 might be the D (5 bases). The CDR3 is 15 residues long. Germline V gene data show CDR1 as SGHRS and CDR2 as YFSETQ. The V and J ends lost 4 bases and 4 bases respectively, with 14 bases between them. The CDR3 DNA sequence: TGCGCCAGCAGCCCCGAGAGGGGTGGTAATGAAAAACTGTTTTTT. Amino acid sequence: CASSPERGGNEKLFF.

This clonotype came up many times. V usage is TRBV20-1 and J usage is TRBJ2-7; D call uncertain. Trimming stripped 3 bases from V and 4 bases from J, with 16 bases between. Germline lookup yields CDR1 DFQATT and CDR2 SNEGSKA (reference sequence). This CDR3 has 14 residues. The CDR3 DNA sequence: TGCAGTGCTAGGTCCTCTTTTTCACCGTACGAGCAGTACTTC. Translation: CSARSSFSPYEQYF.

This clonotype was observed at least ten times. The rearrangement uses TRBV7-9 and TRBJ2-7; 10 bases map to TRBD1. With 3 bases clipped from V and 4 bases from J, the junction kept 3 bases outside the gene matches. Looked up from germline, CDR1 is SEHNR and CDR2 is FQNEAQ (reference sequence). The CDR3 contains 14 residues. CDR3 coding DNA: TGTGCCAGCAGCTTTTGGACAGGGGGATACGAGCAGTACTTC. As protein: CASSFWTGGYEQYF.

This clonotype was recorded many times. The V gene is TRBV5-1, the J gene TRBJ2-7; D is possibly TRBD2 (6 bases). Trimming removed 1 base at V and 5 bases at J, with 7 bases between. There are 12 residues in the CDR3. Germline CDR1 reads SGHRS; CDR2 reads YFSETQ. The CDR3 protein is CASSLREDEQYF. CDR3 in DNA: TGCGCCAGCAGCTTGAGGGAGGACGAGCAGTACTTC.

This clonotype was recorded many times. This rearrangement joins TRBV18 to TRBJ2-5; perhaps TRBD2 as D (6 bases). This CDR3 is built from 14 residues. In germline, CDR1 is KGHSH, CDR2 LQKENI. V was cut by 3 bases and J by 5 bases, with 13 bases left in between. The CDR3 DNA sequence: TGTGCCAGCTCACCGACTGCCGGGAGTGAGACCCAGTACTTC. Translation: CASSPTAGSETQYF.

The table lists this clonotype with many counts. CDR3 loop: CASSLVARGNTIYF. CDR3 sequence (DNA): TGCGCCAGCAGCTTGGTGGCACGAGGAAACACCATATATTTT. The V call is TRBV5-1, the J call TRBJ1-3; D is unclear. The CDR3 sequence is 14 residues long. Between the trimmed V and J ends, which lost 0 bases and 4 bases, there was a span of 8 bases. Per germline, CDR1 SGHRS and CDR2 YFSETQ.

In its sample, this clonotype was seen many times. The CDR3 region is CSVAKGYEQYF. In DNA, the CDR3 is TGCAGCGTTGCCAAAGGCTACGAGCAGTACTTC. The chain has TRBV29-1 and TRBJ2-7, with D unresolved. The CDR3 runs to 11 residues. V lost 4 bases and J 3 bases, leaving 7 bases between the germline ends. Germline CDR1 reads SQVTM; CDR2 reads ANQGSEA.

This clonotype appeared many times. This chain connects TRBV19 to TRBJ2-7; no clear D. The CDR3 totals 13 residues. CDR1 LNHDA and CDR2 SQIVND come from the germline V gene (reference sequence). V was trimmed by 10 bases and J by 1 base, leaving 14 bases between them. CDR3 coding DNA: TGTGCCATTAAGGGTGGCAGTTCCTACGAGCAGTACTTC. It translates to CAIKGGSSYEQYF. Filled out from reference TRBV19 and TRBJ2-7, the complete variable domain reads DGGITQSPKYLFRKEGQNVTLSCEQNLNHDAMYWYRQDPGQGLRLIYYSQIVNDFQKGDIAEGYSVSREKKESFPLTVTSAQKNPTAFYLCAIKGGSSYEQYFGPGTRLTVT.

This clonotype was seen repeatedly, ten times or more. The V and J genes are TRBV21-1 and TRBJ2-7; no DNA check was done on the table's D call, TRBD2. TRBV21-1 counts as a pseudogene. The CDR3 spans 14 residues. The CDR3 sequence is CASSTEGEGHEQYF. In DNA, the CDR3 is TGTGCCAGCAGCACGGAGGGGGAGGGGCACGAGCAGTACTTC.

This clonotype was seen ten or more times. This rearrangement joins TRBV20-1 to TRBJ2-3; 12 bases are a match to TRBD2. The length of the CDR3 is 15 residues. The junction had 6 bases not matched to a gene; V was cut back by 6 bases and J by 2 bases. Per the germline V gene, CDR1 is DFQATT and CDR2 is SNEGSKA (reference sequence). This CDR3 is CSALTSGGPTDTQYF. CDR3 coding DNA: TGCAGTGCACTGACTAGCGGGGGACCCACAGATACGCAGTATTTT.

This clonotype has at least ten counts. J is TRBJ1-1 and V is TRBV3-1; D ambiguous. Looked up from germline, CDR1 is LGHDT and CDR2 is YNNKEL (reference sequence). Trimming pared 1 base from V and 6 bases from J, leaving 12 bases between. This CDR3 is built from 14 residues. CDR3: CASSQGQLRAEAFF. The CDR3 bases are TGTGCCAGCAGCCAAGGGCAACTAAGGGCTGAAGCTTTCTTT.

At least ten counts were recorded for this clonotype. The chain recombines TRBV9 with TRBJ2-7; 7 bases are shared with TRBD1. This CDR3 is built from 14 residues. CDR1 is SGDLS and CDR2 is YYNGEE in the germline V gene. Trimming at V came to 2 bases and at J to 6 bases, leaving 8 bases not matched to a gene. The CDR3 loop reads CASSVSGTEGEQYF. CDR3 DNA: TGTGCCAGCAGCGTTTCCGGGACAGAGGGCGAGCAGTACTTC.

This clonotype was counted many times. This chain connects TRBV6-5 to TRBJ2-1; 10 bases fit TRBD2. The trim removed 3 bases at V and 0 bases at J, leaving 2 bases unmatched. The germline CDR1 and CDR2 sequences are MNHEY and SVGAGI. This CDR3 comprises 16 residues. The chain's CDR3 is CASSYKRGGSYNEQFF. The CDR3 nucleotides read TGTGCCAGCAGTTATAAGCGGGGGGGCTCCTACAATGAGCAGTTCTTC.

This clonotype has ten or more counts. The genes are TRBV12-3 or TRBV12-4 and TRBJ1-1, with a weak D call TRBD1 (6 bases). CDR3 size: 12 residues. The V and J ends lost 5 bases and 10 bases respectively, with 14 bases between them. Here the CDR3 reads CASSGTFQSAFF. Written as DNA, the CDR3 is TGTGCCAGCAGTGGGACATTCCAATCAGCTTTCTTT.

This clonotype was recorded at least ten times. This chain joins TRBV6-2 or TRBV6-3 and TRBJ2-3; D remains ambiguous. The V gene's germline CDR1 is MNHEY and CDR2 SVGEGT. The CDR3 runs 15 residues. V dropped 6 bases and J dropped 0 bases, with 13 bases sitting between them. The CDR3 reads CASRRMIGSTDTQYF. The CDR3 DNA reads TGTGCCAGCAGGCGGATGATCGGGAGCACAGATACGCAGTATTTT.

This clonotype was counted ten times or more. This chain links TRBV28 with TRBJ1-2; D is undetermined. V gave up 6 bases and J gave up 8 bases, with 25 bases separating them. The germline gives CDR1 MDHEN, CDR2 SYDVKM. The CDR3 has 16 amino acids. The CDR3 DNA follows: TGTGCCAGCAGCCCCCTGGACGGATACCGAACCGGGGGCTACACCTTC. Translated, it gives CASSPLDGYRTGGYTF.

In its sample, this clonotype was seen many times. The V call is TRBV1, the J call TRBJ2-2. TRBV1 is a pseudogene. This CDR3 is built from 14 residues. CDR3 amino acids: CTSSQAGWIVELFF. The CDR3 DNA reads as TGCACCAGCAGCCAAGCGGGGTGGATTGTAGAGCTGTTTTTT.

This clonotype came up many times. This chain connects TRBV5-6 to TRBJ2-3; 9 nucleotides match TRBD2. J lost 3 bases, V lost 0 bases, and 2 bases had no gene match. Germline-derived CDR1 and CDR2 are SGHDT and YYEEEE. The CDR3 is made up of 15 amino acids. The CDR3 loop is CASSLEAGGTDTQYF. Written as DNA, the CDR3 is TGTGCCAGCAGCTTGGAAGCGGGGGGAACAGATACGCAGTATTTT.

There are many counts of this clonotype. The rearrangement links TRBV4-3 to TRBJ2-3; 9 bases map to TRBD1. The CDR3 spans 14 residues. V trimming: 10 bases; J trimming: 3 bases; junction bases outside the gene matches: 8. The germline gives CDR1 LGHNA, CDR2 YSLEER. In DNA, the CDR3 is TGCGCCAACAACAGGGGGCGCGAAACAGATACGCAGTATTTT. It codes for CANNRGRETDTQYF.

This clonotype was counted many times. The chain uses TRBV10-3 and TRBJ2-3, with 7 bases fitting TRBD2. Germline V gene lookup returns CDR1 ENHRY and CDR2 SYGVKD. The V and J ends lost 8 bases and 4 bases, in that order; junction bases with no gene match: 18. The CDR3 consists of 17 residues. For the CDR3, the DNA is TGTGCCATCGGGTCGCCTTTTATGCGGGGGACCCCAGATACGCAGTATTTT. The encoded protein is CAIGSPFMRGTPDTQYF.